Below, 18 T cell receptor beta chains from the same sample are listed, as sequenced in a study of blood T cell repertoires in COVID-19 (dated by TCRdb to between 2020 and 2021). The method behind the library was the immunoSEQ multiplex PCR assay. In its TCRdb copy, this immuneACCESS table keeps in-frame sequences only and misses some clones. Where compared with another copy, unresolved V genes explain less than half of these, and the others have no known cause. The sample records some 40,000 clones, about 90% of which are singletons. Jointly, the top ten make up approximately 15% of the sample. The sample was peripheral blood. The source is a woman aged 25 to 39 in a cohort sampled during active COVID-19.

This chain's CDR3 is CASSQQAGGPWEQFF. CDR3 in DNA: TGTGCCAGCAGCCAACAAGCGGGAGGGCCGTGGGAGCAGTTCTTC. The rearrangement uses TRBV3-1 (or the pseudogene TRBV3-2) and TRBJ2-1; 10 positions match TRBD2. V lost 2 bases to trimming and J lost 10 bases; unmatched junction nucleotides: 8. The CDR3 extends over 15 amino acids. Germline loops: CDR1 LGHDT, CDR2 YNNKEL (reference sequence).

The chain uses TRBV30 and TRBJ1-2; weak D call: TRBD1 (5 bases). Trimming cost V 2 bases and J 3 bases, with 16 bases left between them. Germline values: CDR1 GTSNPN, CDR2 SVGIG (reference sequence). This CDR3 comprises 15 residues. CDR3 loop: CAWSPGAGPYYGYTF. In DNA form, the CDR3 reads TGTGCCTGGAGTCCTGGGGCAGGGCCTTACTATGGCTACACCTTC.

The CDR3 coding sequence is TGTGCCAGTCTCCGGGACAGGTCGACCTACGAGCAGTACTTC. Translating it yields CASLRDRSTYEQYF. The rearrangement links TRBV6-5 to TRBJ2-7; TRBD1 agrees at 8 bases. The J segment lost 2 bases and the V segment lost 9 bases, leaving 9 bases of the junction unmatched. CDR3 length equals 14 residues. In germline, CDR1 is MNHEY, CDR2 SVGAGI.

The chain carries TRBV2 and TRBJ1-2; possibly TRBD1 for D (5 bases). Trimming took 3 bases from V and 5 from J, leaving 19 bases between them. Germline CDR1 SNHLY, CDR2 FYNNEI. The CDR3 consists of 16 residues. The CDR3 sequence: CASSDTRDPGGYGYTF. CDR3 coding DNA: TGTGCCAGCAGTGACACCCGGGACCCCGGGGGGTATGGCTACACCTTC.

The chain employs TRBV7-9 and TRBJ2-1; 9 nucleotides align to TRBD2. The CDR3 is 15 residues long. Germline V lookup: CDR1 SEHNR, CDR2 FQNEAQ (reference sequence). V was clipped by 5 bases and J by 8 bases; unmatched bases: 10. The CDR3 DNA follows: TGTGCCAGCAGCCCCCTAGCGGGAAAGGCGGATGAGCAGTTCTTC. It specifies CASSPLAGKADEQFF.

The genes are TRBV11-2 and TRBJ2-7; 9 nucleotides match TRBD2. The CDR3 consists of 16 residues. CDR1 is SGHAT, CDR2 FQNNGV, per germline. Trimming at V came to 1 base and at J to 6 bases, leaving 10 bases not matched to a gene. CDR3 sequence: CASSLGWAGGPVEQYF. The CDR3 DNA sequence: TGTGCCAGCAGCTTAGGTTGGGCGGGAGGGCCTGTCGAGCAGTACTTC. The full variable domain, with the rest looked up from reference TRBV11-2 and TRBJ2-7, is EAGVAQSPRYKIIEKRQSVAFWCNPISGHATLYWYQQILGQGPKLLIQFQNNGVVDDSQLPKDRFSAERLKGVDSTLKIQPAKLEDSAVYLCASSLGWAGGPVEQYFGPGTRLTVT.

This clone rates as medium-sized (0.01 to 0.1%). The J gene is TRBJ1-5, the V gene TRBV19, with 11 bases that match TRBD1. Per the germline V gene, CDR1 is LNHDA and CDR2 is SQIVND (reference sequence). The CDR3 length is 15 residues. V was clipped by 6 bases and J by 5 bases; unmatched bases: 6. The DNA for the CDR3 is TGTGCCAGTAGAGGGGGACAGGGGGGTCATCAGCCCCAGCATTTT. It specifies CASRGGQGGHQPQHF.

The chain uses TRBV3-1 (or the pseudogene TRBV3-2) and TRBJ2-7; perhaps TRBD1 as D (6 bases). There are 12 residues in the CDR3. The V gene lost 6 bases and the J gene lost 3 bases, with 9 bases spanning the gap. CDR1 and CDR2 from the germline V gene are LGHDT and YNNKEL (reference sequence). CDR3 region: CASSRTDYEQYF. CDR3 coding DNA: TGTGCCAGCAGTCGGACAGACTACGAGCAGTACTTC.

This clone turned up a few times. V usage is TRBV9 and J usage is TRBJ1-4; 8 bases are a match to TRBD1. Per germline, CDR1 SGDLS and CDR2 YYNGEE. This CDR3 comprises 15 residues. V dropped 2 bases and J dropped 1; count of bases not matched to a gene: 1. This CDR3 reads CASSVDRGTNEKLFF. The CDR3 DNA is TGTGCCAGCAGCGTCGACAGGGGAACTAATGAAAAACTGTTTTTT.

The chain links TRBV21-1 to TRBJ2-1; no DNA check was done on the table's D call, TRBD2. TRBV21-1 is shown as a pseudogene. CDR3 length: 15 amino acids. Here the CDR3 reads CASSKSPGLADEQFF. The CDR3 DNA reads TGTGCCAGCAGCAAATCTCCGGGACTAGCCGATGAGCAGTTCTTC.

V usage is TRBV12-5 and J usage is TRBJ2-2; 9 bases map to TRBD2. This CDR3 is 15 amino acids long. V shed 4 bases and J 5 bases; nucleotides not matched to a gene: 5. Germline-derived CDR1 and CDR2 are LGHNT and FRNRAP. CDR3 in amino acids: CASGSAGGLTGELFF. The CDR3 region has the DNA TGTGCTAGTGGTTCAGCGGGAGGATTAACCGGGGAGCTGTTTTTT.

The rearrangement links TRBV11-2 to TRBJ1-1, with D perhaps TRBD1 (6 bases). This CDR3 has 12 amino acids. CDR1 and CDR2 (germline): SGHAT, FQNNGV. V lost 8 bases, J lost 4 bases, and 11 bases lay in between. CDR3 bases: TGTGCCAGCGGGGGAGGGGGCACTGAAGCTTTCTTT. It specifies CASGGGGTEAFF.

In its sample, this clone is medium-sized. The rearrangement uses TRBV5-1 and TRBJ1-3; possibly TRBD1 for D (6 bases). The CDR3 loop spans 17 amino acids. CDR1 and CDR2 from the germline V gene are SGHRS and YFSETQ. V dropped 0 bases and J dropped 0 bases, with 13 bases sitting between them. The DNA for the CDR3 is TGCGCCAGCAGCTTGGCGGCCAGGGGCCGCTCTGGAAACACCATATATTTT. This translates into CASSLAARGRSGNTIYF.

The J gene is TRBJ2-5, the V gene TRBV27; no reliable D call. The germline CDR1 and CDR2 sequences are MNHEY and SMNVEV (reference sequence). CDR3 length equals 13 residues. Trimming took off 5 bases at V and 4 bases at J, with 11 bases between the two ends. CDR3 residues: CASSRSWSETQYF. As DNA, the CDR3 is TGTGCCAGCAGTCGGTCGTGGTCAGAGACCCAGTACTTC.

This clone was seen only once. The chain is built from TRBV18 and TRBJ2-7, with D tentatively TRBD2 (5 bases). Deletions cut 3 bases from V and 3 bases from J, with 12 bases between. The germline V gene has CDR1 KGHSH and CDR2 LQKENI. CDR3 length equals 14 residues. The CDR3: CASSPRLEGYEQYF. DNA for the CDR3: TGTGCCAGCTCACCCCGACTTGAGGGCTACGAGCAGTACTTC.

The rearrangement links TRBV10-2 to TRBJ2-1; TRBD1 matches 7 bases. The CDR3 runs 12 residues. Per germline, CDR1 WSHSY and CDR2 SAAADI. J gave up 7 bases and V 7 bases, and 4 bases lay outside the gene matches. CDR3 nucleotides: TGCGCCAGCACACAGGGGATGAATGAGCAGTTCTTC. Translation: CASTQGMNEQFF.

The chain links TRBV5-1 to TRBJ1-3; possible D gene TRBD1, 5 bases. V lost 0 bases and J lost 0, with 10 bases in between. The CDR3 sequence is 16 residues long. Per the germline V gene, CDR1 is SGHRS and CDR2 is YFSETQ. The chain's CDR3 is CASSLGGQSSGNTIYF. The CDR3 region has the DNA TGCGCCAGCAGCTTGGGTGGACAAAGCTCTGGAAACACCATATATTTT.

The rearrangement links TRBV24-1 to TRBJ2-3; TRBD1 matches 8 bases. CDR3 size: 14 residues. The J segment lost 6 bases and the V segment lost 5 bases, leaving 6 bases of the junction unmatched. Per the germline V gene, CDR1 is KGHDR and CDR2 is SFDVKD. DNA of the CDR3: TGTGCCACCAGTGGAGTACAGGGGGAGGATACGCAGTATTTT. This translates into CATSGVQGEDTQYF.